The text below deals with one TCR beta chain. Its antigen is currently unknown. One end of the junction does not line up with germline, which may come from a read error. These data belong to a study of cytomegalovirus exposure and HLA in healthy donors. Whereas donors were nominally healthy upon sampling, unrecorded immune exposures were probable. Study-wide results and caveats: In a later analysis, common viral pathogens appeared linked to several of the most significant clusters.

Germline CDR1 is SSHAT and CDR2 is FNYEAQ (reference sequence). CDR3 length: 16 residues. Primers: 60 Vbeta forward and 13 Jbeta reverse. Libraries were prepared by immunoSEQ multiplex PCR; TCRdb keeps only in-frame clonotypes and omits some of them. The data contain 82,000 or so clones, around 74% of them seen just once; the ten biggest clones take up approximately 6%. V usage is TRBV7-7 and J usage is TRBJ2-4, with 15 nucleotides matching TRBD2. The sequenced sample was PBMCs. The receptor was derived from a woman in her forties or fifties in good health and CMV-seropositive. CDR3 DNA: TGTGCTAGCAGCTTGGGACTAGCGGGAGGTGATAACATTCAGTACTTC. Residues: CASSLGLAGGDNIQYF.